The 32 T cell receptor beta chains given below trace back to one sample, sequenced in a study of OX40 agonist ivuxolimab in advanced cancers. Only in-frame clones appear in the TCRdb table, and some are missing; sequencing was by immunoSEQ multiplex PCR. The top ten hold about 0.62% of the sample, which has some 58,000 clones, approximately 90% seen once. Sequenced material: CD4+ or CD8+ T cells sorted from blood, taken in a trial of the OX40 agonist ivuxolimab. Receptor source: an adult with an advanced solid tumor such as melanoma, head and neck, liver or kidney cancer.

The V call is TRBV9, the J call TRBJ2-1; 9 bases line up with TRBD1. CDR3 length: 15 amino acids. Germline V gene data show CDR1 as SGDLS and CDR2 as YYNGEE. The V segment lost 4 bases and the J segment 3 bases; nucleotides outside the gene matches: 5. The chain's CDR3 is CASSLGQGIYNEQFF. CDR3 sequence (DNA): TGTGCCAGCAGCCTGGGACAGGGTATCTACAATGAGCAGTTCTTC.

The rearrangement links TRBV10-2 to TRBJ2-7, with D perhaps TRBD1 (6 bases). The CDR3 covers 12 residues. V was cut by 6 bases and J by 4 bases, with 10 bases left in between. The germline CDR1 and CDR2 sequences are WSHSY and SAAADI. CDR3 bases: TGCGCCAGCAGACAGGGCATATACGAGCAGTACTTC. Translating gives CASRQGIYEQYF.

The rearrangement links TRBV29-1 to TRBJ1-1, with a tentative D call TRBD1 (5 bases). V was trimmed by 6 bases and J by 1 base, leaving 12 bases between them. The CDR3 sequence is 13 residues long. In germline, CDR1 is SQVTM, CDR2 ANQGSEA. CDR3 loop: CSVGHRANTEAFF. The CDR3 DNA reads TGCAGCGTCGGACACCGAGCGAACACTGAAGCTTTCTTT.

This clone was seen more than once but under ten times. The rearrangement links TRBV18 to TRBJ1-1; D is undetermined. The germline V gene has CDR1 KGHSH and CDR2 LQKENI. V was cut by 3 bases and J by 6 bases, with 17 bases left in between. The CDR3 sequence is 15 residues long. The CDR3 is CASSPSGLVGSEAFF. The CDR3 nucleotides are TGTGCCAGCTCACCGTCCGGGTTAGTTGGGTCTGAAGCTTTCTTT. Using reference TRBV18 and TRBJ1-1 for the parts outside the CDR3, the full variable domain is NAGVMQNPRHLVRRRGQEARLRCSPMKGHSHVYWYRQLPEEGLKFMVYLQKENIIDESGMPKERFSAEFPKEGPSILRIQQVVRGDSAAYFCASSPSGLVGSEAFFGQGTRLTVV.

The CDR3 coding sequence is TGTGCCAGCAGTGAGGAGGGGCCTCCCTACAATGAGCAGTTCTTC. Its translation is CASSEEGPPYNEQFF. The chain links TRBV6-1 to TRBJ2-1, with D possibly TRBD2 on 6 matching bases. Between the trimmed V and J ends, which lost 3 bases and 2 bases, there was a span of 11 bases. CDR1 and CDR2 from the germline V gene are MNHNS and SASEGT. The CDR3 loop spans 15 amino acids.

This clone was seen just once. The CDR3 DNA is TGTGCCACCAGAGCTGGGGGAGGTCGAAGCAATCAGCCCCAGCATTTT. Translating gives CATRAGGGRSNQPQHF. This chain uses TRBV15 with TRBJ1-5, with a tentative D call TRBD1 (5 bases). Germline CDR1 is LNHNV and CDR2 is YYDKDF (reference sequence). The CDR3 has 16 amino acids. V was pared by 6 bases and J by 1 base, with 16 bases between.

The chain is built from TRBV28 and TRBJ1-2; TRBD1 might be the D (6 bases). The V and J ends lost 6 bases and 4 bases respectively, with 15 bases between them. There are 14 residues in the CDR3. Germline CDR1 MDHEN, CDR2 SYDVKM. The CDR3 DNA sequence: TGTGCCAGCAGACTTCTCCGAGGGGGCTATGGCTACACCTTC. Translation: CASRLLRGGYGYTF.

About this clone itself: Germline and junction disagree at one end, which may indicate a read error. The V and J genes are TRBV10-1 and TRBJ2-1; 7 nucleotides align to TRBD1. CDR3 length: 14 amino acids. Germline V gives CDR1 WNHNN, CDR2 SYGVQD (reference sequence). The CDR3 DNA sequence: TGCGCCAACCTCGACAGGGCACTCTACTATGAGCAGTTCTTC. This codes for CANLDRALYYEQFF.

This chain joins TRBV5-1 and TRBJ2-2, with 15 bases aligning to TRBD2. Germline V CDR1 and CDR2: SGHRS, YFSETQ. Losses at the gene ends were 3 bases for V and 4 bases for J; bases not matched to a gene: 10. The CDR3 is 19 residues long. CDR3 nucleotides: TGCGCCAGCAGCTCTGGACTAGCGGGAGGGCCAGGAGGCACCGGGGAGCTGTTTTTT. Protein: CASSSGLAGGPGGTGELFF.

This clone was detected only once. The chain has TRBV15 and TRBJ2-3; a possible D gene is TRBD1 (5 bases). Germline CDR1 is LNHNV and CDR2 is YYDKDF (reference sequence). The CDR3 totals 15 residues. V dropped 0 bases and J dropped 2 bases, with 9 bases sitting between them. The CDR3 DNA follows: TGTGCCACCAGCAGAGATAGGGGTCTCACAGATACGCAGTATTTT. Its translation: CATSRDRGLTDTQYF.

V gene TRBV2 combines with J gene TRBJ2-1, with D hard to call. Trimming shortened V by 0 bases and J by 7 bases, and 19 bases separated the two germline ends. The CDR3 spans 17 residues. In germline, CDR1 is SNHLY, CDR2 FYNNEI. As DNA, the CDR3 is TGTGCCAGCAGTGAAGCGCTCGACCAAAACAACCGGAATGAGCAGTTCTTC. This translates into CASSEALDQNNRNEQFF.

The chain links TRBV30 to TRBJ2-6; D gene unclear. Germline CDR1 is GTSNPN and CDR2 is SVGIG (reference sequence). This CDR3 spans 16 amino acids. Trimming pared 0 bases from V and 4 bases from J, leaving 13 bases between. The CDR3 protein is CAWSVLGSTGANVLTF. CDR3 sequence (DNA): TGTGCCTGGAGTGTACTGGGGTCGACCGGGGCCAACGTCCTGACTTTC.

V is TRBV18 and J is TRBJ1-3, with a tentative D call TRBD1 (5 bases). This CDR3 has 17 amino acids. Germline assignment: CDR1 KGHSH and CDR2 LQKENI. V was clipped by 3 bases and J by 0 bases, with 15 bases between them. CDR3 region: CASSPKPTVLSGNTIYF. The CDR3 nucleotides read TGTGCCAGCTCACCGAAACCGACAGTTCTCTCTGGAAACACCATATATTTT.

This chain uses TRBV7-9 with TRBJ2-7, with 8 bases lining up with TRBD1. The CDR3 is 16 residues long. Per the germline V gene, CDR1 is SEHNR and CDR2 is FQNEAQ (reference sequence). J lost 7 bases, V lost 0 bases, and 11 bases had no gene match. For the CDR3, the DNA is TGTGCCAGCAGCTTAGCAATAGGGACAGGTAGAGGAGAGCAGTACTTC. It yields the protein CASSLAIGTGRGEQYF.

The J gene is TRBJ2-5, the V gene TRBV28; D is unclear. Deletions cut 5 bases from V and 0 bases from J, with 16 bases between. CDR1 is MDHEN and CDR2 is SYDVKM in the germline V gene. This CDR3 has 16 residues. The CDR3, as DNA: TGTGCCAGCAGTCTTCTCCTCCAAGGCTACCAAGAGACCCAGTACTTC. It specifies CASSLLLQGYQETQYF.

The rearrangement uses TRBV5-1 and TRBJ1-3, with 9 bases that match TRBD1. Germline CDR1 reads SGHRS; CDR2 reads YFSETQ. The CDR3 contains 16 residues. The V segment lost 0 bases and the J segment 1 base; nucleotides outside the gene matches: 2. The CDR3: CASSLGTGESGNTIYF. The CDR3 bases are TGCGCCAGCAGCTTGGGGACAGGGGAATCTGGAAACACCATATATTTT. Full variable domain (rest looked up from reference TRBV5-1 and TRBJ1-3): KAGVTQTPRYLIKTRGQQVTLSCSPISGHRSVSWYQQTPGQGLQFLFEYFSETQRNKGNFPGRFSGRQFSNSRSEMNVSTLELGDSALYLCASSLGTGESGNTIYFGEGSWLTVV.

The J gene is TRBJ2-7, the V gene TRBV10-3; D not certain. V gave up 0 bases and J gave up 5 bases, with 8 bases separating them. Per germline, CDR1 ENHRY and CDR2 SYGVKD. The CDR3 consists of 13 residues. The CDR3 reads CAISESARDEQYF. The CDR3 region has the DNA TGTGCCATCAGTGAGTCGGCTAGGGACGAGCAGTACTTC.

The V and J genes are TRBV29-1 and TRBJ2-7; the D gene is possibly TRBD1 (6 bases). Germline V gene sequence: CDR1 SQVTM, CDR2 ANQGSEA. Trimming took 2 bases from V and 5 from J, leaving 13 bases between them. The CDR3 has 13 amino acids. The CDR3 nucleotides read TGCAGCGTTGAATCCCGAGAGGGGGACGAGCAGTACTTC. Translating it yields CSVESREGDEQYF.

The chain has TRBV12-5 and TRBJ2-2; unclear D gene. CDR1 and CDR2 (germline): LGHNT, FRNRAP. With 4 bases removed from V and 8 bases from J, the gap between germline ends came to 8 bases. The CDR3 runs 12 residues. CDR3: CASGSGLGELFF. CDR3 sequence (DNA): TGTGCTAGTGGTTCCGGGCTGGGGGAGCTGTTTTTT.

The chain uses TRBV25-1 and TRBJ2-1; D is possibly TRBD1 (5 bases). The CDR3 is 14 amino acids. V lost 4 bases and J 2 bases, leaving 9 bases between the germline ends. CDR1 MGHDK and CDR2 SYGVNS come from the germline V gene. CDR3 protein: CASSVPGPYNEQFF. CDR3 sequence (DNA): TGTGCCAGCAGTGTGCCAGGGCCCTACAATGAGCAGTTCTTC.

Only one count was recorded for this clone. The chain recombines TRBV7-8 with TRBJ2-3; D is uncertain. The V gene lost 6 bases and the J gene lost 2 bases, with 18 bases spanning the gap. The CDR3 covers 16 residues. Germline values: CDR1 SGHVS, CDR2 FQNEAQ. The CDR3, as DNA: TGTGCCAGCAGTAAACAGCTAGTCTCGTTCACAGATACGCAGTATTTT. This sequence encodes CASSKQLVSFTDTQYF.

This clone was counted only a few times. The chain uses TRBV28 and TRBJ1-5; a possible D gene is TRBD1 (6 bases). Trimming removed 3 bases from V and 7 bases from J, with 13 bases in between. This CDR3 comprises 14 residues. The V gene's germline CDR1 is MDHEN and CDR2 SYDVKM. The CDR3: CASSFPGGQQPQHF. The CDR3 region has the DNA TGTGCCAGCAGTTTCCCCGGTGGACAGCAGCCCCAGCATTTT. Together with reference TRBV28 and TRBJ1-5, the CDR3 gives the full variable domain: DVKVTQSSRYLVKRTGEKVFLECVQDMDHENMFWYRQDPGLGLRLIYFSYDVKMKEKGDIPEGYSVSREKKERFSLILESASTNQTSMYLCASSFPGGQQPQHFGDGTRLSIL.

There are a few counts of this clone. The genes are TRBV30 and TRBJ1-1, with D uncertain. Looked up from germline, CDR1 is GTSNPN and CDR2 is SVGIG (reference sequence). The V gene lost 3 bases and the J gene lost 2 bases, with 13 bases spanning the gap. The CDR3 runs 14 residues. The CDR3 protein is CAWRRRQRNTEAFF. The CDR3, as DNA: TGTGCCTGGAGGAGGAGACAAAGAAACACTGAAGCTTTCTTT.

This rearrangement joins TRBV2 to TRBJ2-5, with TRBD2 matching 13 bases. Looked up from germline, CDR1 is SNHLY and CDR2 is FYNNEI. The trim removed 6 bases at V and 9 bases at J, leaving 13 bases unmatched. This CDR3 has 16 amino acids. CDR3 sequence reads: CASSPPGLAGVMAQYF. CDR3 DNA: TGTGCCAGCAGCCCTCCAGGACTAGCGGGAGTGATGGCCCAGTACTTC.

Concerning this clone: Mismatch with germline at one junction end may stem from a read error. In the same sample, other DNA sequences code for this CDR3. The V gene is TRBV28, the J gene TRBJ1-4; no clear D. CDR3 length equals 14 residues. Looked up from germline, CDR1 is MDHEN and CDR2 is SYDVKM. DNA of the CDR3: TGTGCCAGTAGTTTATCCGGTTCTGGGGAAAAACTGTTTTTT. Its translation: CASSLSGSGEKLFF.

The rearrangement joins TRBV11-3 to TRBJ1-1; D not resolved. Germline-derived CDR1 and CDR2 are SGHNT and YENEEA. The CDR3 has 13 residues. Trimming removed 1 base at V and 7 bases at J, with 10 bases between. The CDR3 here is CASSLASLVEAFF. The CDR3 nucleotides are TGTGCCAGCAGCTTAGCCAGTTTGGTTGAAGCTTTCTTT.

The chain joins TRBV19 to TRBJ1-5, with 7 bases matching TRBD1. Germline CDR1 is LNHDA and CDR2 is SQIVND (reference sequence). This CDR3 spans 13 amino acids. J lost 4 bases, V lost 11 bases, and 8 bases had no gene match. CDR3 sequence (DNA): TGTGCCGTCGGACAGGCTGTGAATCAGCCCCAGCATTTT. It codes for CAVGQAVNQPQHF.

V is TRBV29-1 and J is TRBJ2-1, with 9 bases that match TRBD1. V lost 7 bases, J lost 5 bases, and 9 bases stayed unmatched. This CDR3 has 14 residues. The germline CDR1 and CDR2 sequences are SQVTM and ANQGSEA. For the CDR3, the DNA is TGCAGCGCCCTAAGGGGGACAGGGCACAATGAGCAGTTCTTC. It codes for CSALRGTGHNEQFF.

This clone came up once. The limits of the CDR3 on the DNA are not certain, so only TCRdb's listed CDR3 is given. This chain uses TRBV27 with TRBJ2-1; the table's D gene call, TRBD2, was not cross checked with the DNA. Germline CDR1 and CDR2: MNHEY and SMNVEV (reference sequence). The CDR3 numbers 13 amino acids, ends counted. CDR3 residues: CASSSSGYNEQFF.

The CDR3 DNA reads TGTGCCACCAGCAGCGATCGTGGAGGGTATGAAAAACTGTTTTTT. Amino acids: CATSSDRGGYEKLFF. The chain uses TRBV15 and TRBJ1-4, with D uncertain. Germline V gives CDR1 LNHNV, CDR2 YYDKDF (reference sequence). The CDR3 is 15 residues long. V was pared by 3 bases and J by 6 bases, with 14 bases between.

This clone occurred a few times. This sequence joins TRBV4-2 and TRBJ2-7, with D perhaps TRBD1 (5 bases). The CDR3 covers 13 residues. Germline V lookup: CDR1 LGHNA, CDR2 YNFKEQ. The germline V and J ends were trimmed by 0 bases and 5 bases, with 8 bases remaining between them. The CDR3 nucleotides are TGTGCCAGCAGCCAAGAGGGCAGGGACGAGCAGTACTTC. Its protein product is CASSQEGRDEQYF.

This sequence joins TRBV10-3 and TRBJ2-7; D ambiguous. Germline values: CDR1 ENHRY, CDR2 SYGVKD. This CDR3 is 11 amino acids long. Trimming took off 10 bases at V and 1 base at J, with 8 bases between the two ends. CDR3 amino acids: CATQQSYEQYF. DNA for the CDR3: TGTGCCACCCAACAGTCCTACGAGCAGTACTTC.